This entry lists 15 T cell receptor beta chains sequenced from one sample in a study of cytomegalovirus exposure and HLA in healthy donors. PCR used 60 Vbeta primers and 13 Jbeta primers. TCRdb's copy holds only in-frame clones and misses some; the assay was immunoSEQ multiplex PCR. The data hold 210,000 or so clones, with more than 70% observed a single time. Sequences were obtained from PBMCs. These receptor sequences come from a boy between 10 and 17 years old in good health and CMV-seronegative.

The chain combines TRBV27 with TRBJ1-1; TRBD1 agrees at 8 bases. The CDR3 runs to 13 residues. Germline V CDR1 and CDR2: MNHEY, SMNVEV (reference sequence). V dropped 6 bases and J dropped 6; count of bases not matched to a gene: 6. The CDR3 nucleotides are TGTGCCAGCAGCATCGACAGGGGAGCTGAAGCTTTCTTT. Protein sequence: CASSIDRGAEAFF.

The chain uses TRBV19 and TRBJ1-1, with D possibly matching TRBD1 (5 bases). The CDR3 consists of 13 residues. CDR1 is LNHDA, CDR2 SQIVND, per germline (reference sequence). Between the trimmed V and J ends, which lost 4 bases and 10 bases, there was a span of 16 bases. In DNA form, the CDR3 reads TGTGCCAGTAGTAGCCCCCGGGGGAGCTTAGCTTTCTTT. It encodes CASSSPRGSLAFF.

CDR3 coding DNA: TGTGCCAGCAGCCCTGCCGAGAGTGTAACTGAAGCTTTCTTT. Protein product: CASSPAESVTEAFF. The chain uses TRBV27 and TRBJ1-1, with D unclear. Trimming removed 6 bases at V and 5 bases at J, with 16 bases between. Germline CDR1 MNHEY, CDR2 SMNVEV (reference sequence). The CDR3 consists of 14 residues.

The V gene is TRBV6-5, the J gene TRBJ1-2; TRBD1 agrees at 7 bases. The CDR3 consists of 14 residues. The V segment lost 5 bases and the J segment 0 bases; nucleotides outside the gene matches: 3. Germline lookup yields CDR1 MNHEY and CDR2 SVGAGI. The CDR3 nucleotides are TGTGCCAGCAGTATACAGGGGTCTAACTATGGCTACACCTTC. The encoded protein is CASSIQGSNYGYTF.

The CDR3 is CASSLSRADTQYF. The CDR3 nucleotides read TGTGCCAGCAGCTTGAGCAGGGCCGATACGCAGTATTTT. The V call is TRBV11-3, the J call TRBJ2-3; perhaps TRBD1 as D (5 bases). The V gene's germline CDR1 is SGHNT and CDR2 YENEEA. The CDR3 sequence is 13 residues long. V was pared by 3 bases and J by 6 bases, with 10 bases between.

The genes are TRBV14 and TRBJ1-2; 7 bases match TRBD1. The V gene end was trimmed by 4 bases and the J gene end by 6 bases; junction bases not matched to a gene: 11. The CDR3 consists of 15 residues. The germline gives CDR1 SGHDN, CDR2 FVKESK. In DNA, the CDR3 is TGTGCCAGCAGCCCCGAGGGACAGTGGATCCATGGCTACACCTTC. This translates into CASSPEGQWIHGYTF.

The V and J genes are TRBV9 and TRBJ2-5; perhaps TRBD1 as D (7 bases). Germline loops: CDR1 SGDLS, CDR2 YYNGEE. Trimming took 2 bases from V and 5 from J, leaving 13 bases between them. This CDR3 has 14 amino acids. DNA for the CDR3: TGTGCCAGCAGCGTGGCGGGACAGATCGAGACCCAGTACTTC. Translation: CASSVAGQIETQYF. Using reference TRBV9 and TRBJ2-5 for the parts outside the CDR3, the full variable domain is DSGVTQTPKHLITATGQRVTLRCSPRSGDLSVYWYQQSLDQGLQFLIQYYNGEERAKGNILERFSAQQFPDLHSELNLSSLELGDSALYFCASSVAGQIETQYFGPGTRLLVL.

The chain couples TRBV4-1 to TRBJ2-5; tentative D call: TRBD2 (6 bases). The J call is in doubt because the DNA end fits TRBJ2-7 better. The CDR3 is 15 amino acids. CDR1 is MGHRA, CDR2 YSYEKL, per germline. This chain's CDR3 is CASSRSSGGSYEQYF. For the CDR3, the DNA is TGCGCCAGCAGCAGGAGTAGCGGAGGCTCCTACGAGCAGTACTTC.

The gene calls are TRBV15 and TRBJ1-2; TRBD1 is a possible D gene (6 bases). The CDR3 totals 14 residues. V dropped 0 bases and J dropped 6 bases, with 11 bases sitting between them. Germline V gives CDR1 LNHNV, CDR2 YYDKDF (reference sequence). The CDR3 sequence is CATSRDRGGDGYTF. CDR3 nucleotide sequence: TGTGCCACCAGCAGAGATCGAGGGGGGGATGGCTACACCTTC.

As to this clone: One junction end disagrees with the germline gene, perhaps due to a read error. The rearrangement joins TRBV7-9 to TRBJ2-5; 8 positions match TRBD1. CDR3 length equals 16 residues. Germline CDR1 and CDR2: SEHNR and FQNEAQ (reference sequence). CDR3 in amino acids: CSSSPYTGGFQETQYF. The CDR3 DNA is TGTTCCAGCAGCCCCTACACAGGGGGTTTCCAAGAGACCCAGTACTTC.

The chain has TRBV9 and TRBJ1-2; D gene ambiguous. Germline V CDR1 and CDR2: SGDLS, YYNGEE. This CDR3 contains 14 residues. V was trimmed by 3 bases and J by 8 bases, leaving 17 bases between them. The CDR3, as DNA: TGTGCCAGCAGCGGGGATAGGACTTTCCTGGGCTACACCTTC. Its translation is CASSGDRTFLGYTF.

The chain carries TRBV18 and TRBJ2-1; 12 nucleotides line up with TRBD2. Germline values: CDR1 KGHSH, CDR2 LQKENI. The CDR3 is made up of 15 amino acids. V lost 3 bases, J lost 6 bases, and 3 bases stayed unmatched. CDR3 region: CASSPTSGRSNEQFF. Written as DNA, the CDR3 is TGTGCCAGCTCACCTACTAGCGGGAGGTCCAATGAGCAGTTCTTC.

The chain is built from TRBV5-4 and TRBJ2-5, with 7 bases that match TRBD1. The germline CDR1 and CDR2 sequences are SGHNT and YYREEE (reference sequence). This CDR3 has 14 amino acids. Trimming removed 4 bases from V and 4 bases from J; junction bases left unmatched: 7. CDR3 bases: TGTGCCAGCAGCGCCGGGACAGACGGAGAGACCCAGTACTTC. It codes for CASSAGTDGETQYF.

CDR3 protein: CASQPRENTEAFF. The CDR3 coding sequence is TGTGCCAGCCAACCCCGGGAGAACACTGAAGCTTTCTTT. The chain recombines TRBV14 with TRBJ1-1; unclear D gene. The V and J ends lost 8 bases and 1 base respectively, with 11 bases between them. CDR3 size: 13 residues. CDR1 and CDR2 (germline): SGHDN, FVKESK.

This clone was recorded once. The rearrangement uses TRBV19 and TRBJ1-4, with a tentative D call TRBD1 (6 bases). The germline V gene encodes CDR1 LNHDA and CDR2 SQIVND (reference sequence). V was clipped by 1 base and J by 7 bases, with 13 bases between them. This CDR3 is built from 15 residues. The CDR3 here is CASSIVSGVGEKLFF. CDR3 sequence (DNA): TGTGCCAGTAGTATAGTTTCAGGGGTTGGTGAAAAACTGTTTTTT.